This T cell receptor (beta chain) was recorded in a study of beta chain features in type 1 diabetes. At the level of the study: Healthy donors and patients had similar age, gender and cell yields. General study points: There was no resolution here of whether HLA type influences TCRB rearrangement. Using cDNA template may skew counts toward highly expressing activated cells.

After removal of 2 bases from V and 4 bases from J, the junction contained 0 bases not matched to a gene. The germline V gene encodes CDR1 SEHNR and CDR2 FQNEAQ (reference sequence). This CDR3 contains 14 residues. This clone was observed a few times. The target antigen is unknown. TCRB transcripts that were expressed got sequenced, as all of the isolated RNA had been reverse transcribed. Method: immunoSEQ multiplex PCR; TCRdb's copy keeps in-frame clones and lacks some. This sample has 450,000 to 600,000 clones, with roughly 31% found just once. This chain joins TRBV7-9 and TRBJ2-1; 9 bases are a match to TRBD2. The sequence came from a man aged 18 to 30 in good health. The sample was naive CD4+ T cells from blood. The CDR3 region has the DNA TGTGCCAGCAGCTTACTAGCGGGATACAATGAGCAGTTCTTC. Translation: CASSLLAGYNEQFF.